This T cell receptor (beta chain) was recorded in a study of glioma-infiltrating T cells after dendritic cell vaccination. Overall study context: Patients received autologous tumor lysate-pulsed dendritic cell vaccination between about 2003 and 2012. Monocyte-derived dendritic cells, cultured seven days with IL-4 and GM-CSF, were pulsed with autologous tumor lysate. Overall study findings and caveats: Longer survival after dendritic cell vaccination followed higher pretreatment TIL content.

The table came from immunoSEQ multiplex PCR; TCRdb's copy has only in-frame clones and leaves some out. Seen here are tens of thousands of clones, roughly 87% observed once, and the top ten hold 2.1%. The CDR3 covers 13 residues. V was trimmed by 1 base and J by 4 bases, leaving 8 bases between them. Germline CDR1 is SGHAT and CDR2 is FQNNGV. Comments on this clone: Its antigen is unknown.

Before vaccination, two weeks after the third vaccination, and at progression, PBMC were collected. The receptor was isolated from a human donor with glioblastoma. The input for sequencing was blood, taken before dendritic cell vaccination. V and J are TRBV11-2 and TRBJ2-7; D gene unclear. CDR3 DNA sequence: TGTGCCAGCAGCTTAGGGGTCGGGTACGAGCAGTACTTC. Translated: CASSLGVGYEQYF.